This entry features one T cell receptor beta chain sequence. The specificity of this receptor is unknown. No much larger clonotype is one base removed from it; base qualities were not supplied. Read against the paper, the sample's time point label means: cycle 4 day 1 (C4D1), after more than five weeks of nivolumab. Every trial patient had relapsed after autologous stem cell transplantation, and cohorts A, B and C differed in prior brentuximab vedotin exposure. A total of approximately 51 patients with relapsed/refractory classical Hodgkin lymphoma made up the trial cohort, and each patient's best overall response was complete response, partial response or progressive disease. Single-agent nivolumab was administered to trial patients in the multi-cohort phase II CheckMate 205 trial. An independent review committee assessed best overall response by applying the 2007 International Working Group response criteria. Trial PBMCs were collected immediately before nivolumab initiation (C1D1) and during therapy at cycle 2 day 1 and cycle 4 day 1. After peripheral blood was drawn into 8 mL Vacutainer Cell Preparation Tubes, PBMCs were isolated by centrifugation and then cryopreserved.

The Qiagen DNeasy kit was used to extract genomic DNA both from unsorted PBMCs and from the negatively selected CD4+ and CD8+ fractions. Using primers that anneal to V and J segments, immunoSEQ multiplex PCR amplified the TCR beta CDR3 regions. A synthetic immune receptor repertoire was used to minimize amplification bias, and any residual bias was removed computationally once sequencing was done. Concerning the study's data processing: Repertoire diversity was quantified as the Shannon entropy index using custom Python scripts. Unsorted, CD4+ and CD8+ repertoires were analyzed separately, except in combined analyses where CD4+ and CD8+ sequences were merged in silico. Clonal expansion was defined as a frequency increase of at least 2-fold after treatment compared with C1D1, and clones undetected at baseline were assigned a pseudocount of 0.5. Singleton clones were defined as clones with 0 or 1 copy at C1D1, and non-singleton clones were defined as clones with 2 or more copies. Clones expanded in unsorted samples were labelled as CD4+, CD8+ or unknown by matching protein sequences in sorted samples from the same patient. Wilcoxon tests were applied to paired samples to test diversity changes from C1D1 to C4D1. TCRdb retrieved this table from immuneACCESS and kept in-frame rearrangements only. Not all clones are present; in checked studies, unresolved V genes account for under half, and no reason is known for the remainder. D and trimming were read from the DNA, whereas the V and J calls and clone size are those reported in that table. Within this sample are about 93,000 clones, with just under 80% of them counted one time only. About 9.4% of the sample belongs to the ten largest clones.

These data come from a study of PD-1 blockade in classical Hodgkin lymphoma (dated by TCRdb to about 2020). With respect to the entire study: Nivolumab dosing was 3 mg/kg intravenously every 2 weeks, continuing until either disease progression or unacceptable toxicity. The study used CyTOF and TCR beta sequencing to define a peripheral blood immune signature of response to PD-1 blockade in classical Hodgkin lymphoma. What the authors observed across the whole study: Only a single clinical trial cohort was studied, and what caused the repertoire differences, possibly disease activity or prior therapy, remained undefined. Trial patients with a complete response had baseline diversity similar to that of newly diagnosed patients, while partial responders and progressors had significantly lower diversity. Newly diagnosed patients were reported to have lower baseline TCR diversity than healthy donors, and relapsed/refractory patients were reported to have lower baseline TCR diversity still. By C4D1, a significant rise was seen in CD4+ TCR diversity but not in CD8+ TCR diversity (p=0.0027 vs p=0.16), and the rise was most apparent among complete responders (p=0.02). Lower diversity was seen in patients whose nivolumab began less than 1 year after ASCT, and these patients were left out of later analyses so that immune reconstitution would not confound the results.

CDR3 length: 14 amino acids, cysteine to phenylalanine. Only the CDR3 DNA is retained, 42 bases long and in frame from the first base. CDR1 and CDR2 (SEHNR, FQNEAQ) derive from the germline V gene (reference sequence). V is reduced by 5 bases and J by 5 bases, leaving a spacing of 15 bases between them. The receptor chain draws on TRBV7-9 and TRBJ1-2; the D gene assignment is ambiguous. The TCR comes from a human donor with classical Hodgkin lymphoma. This sample comprised peripheral blood mononuclear cells (PBMCs), obtained before the fourth cycle of nivolumab. This receptor carries the CDR3 CASSVGGRGYGYTF. The bases are TGTGCCAGCAGCGTAGGTGGGCGCGGGTATGGCTACACCTTC.